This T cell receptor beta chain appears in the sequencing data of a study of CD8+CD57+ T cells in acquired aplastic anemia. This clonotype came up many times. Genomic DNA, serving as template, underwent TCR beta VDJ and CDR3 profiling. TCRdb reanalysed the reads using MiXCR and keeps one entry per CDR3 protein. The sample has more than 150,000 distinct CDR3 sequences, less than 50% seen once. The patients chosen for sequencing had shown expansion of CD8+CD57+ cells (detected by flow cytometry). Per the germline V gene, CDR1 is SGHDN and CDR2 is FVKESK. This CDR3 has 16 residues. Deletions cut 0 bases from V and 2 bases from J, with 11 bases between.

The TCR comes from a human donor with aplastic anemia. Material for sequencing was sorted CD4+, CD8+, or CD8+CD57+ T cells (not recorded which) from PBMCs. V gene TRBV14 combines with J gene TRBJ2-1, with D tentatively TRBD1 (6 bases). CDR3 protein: CASSQDEPGAYNEQFF. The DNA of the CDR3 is TGTGCCAGCAGCCAAGATGAGCCAGGGGCCTACAATGAGCAGTTCTTC.